This TCR beta chain stems from a study of T cells in localized non-small cell lung cancer. Overall study results and limits: Longer overall survival was associated with a higher density of T cells in the blood. Highest T cell clonality was seen in uninvolved adjacent lung, surpassing that measured in tumor.

On this clone itself: Its matching antigen is unknown.

This CDR3 is 13 amino acids long. Germline CDR1 and CDR2: MNHNY and SVGAGI (reference sequence). Trimming took 5 bases from V and 3 from J, leaving 8 bases between them. TCRdb's copy holds only in-frame clones and misses some; the assay was immunoSEQ multiplex PCR. This table holds about 76,000 clones, 70% to 85% found once. The clonotype was recovered from a female donor of 60 years or more with stage I lung adenocarcinoma. This rearrangement joins TRBV6-6 to TRBJ1-5, with D possibly being TRBD1 (5 bases). The starting material was peripheral blood, obtained before any cancer treatment. The CDR3 loop is CASSGGYNQPQHF. CDR3 sequence (DNA): TGTGCCAGCAGTGGGGGTTACAATCAGCCCCAGCATTTT.